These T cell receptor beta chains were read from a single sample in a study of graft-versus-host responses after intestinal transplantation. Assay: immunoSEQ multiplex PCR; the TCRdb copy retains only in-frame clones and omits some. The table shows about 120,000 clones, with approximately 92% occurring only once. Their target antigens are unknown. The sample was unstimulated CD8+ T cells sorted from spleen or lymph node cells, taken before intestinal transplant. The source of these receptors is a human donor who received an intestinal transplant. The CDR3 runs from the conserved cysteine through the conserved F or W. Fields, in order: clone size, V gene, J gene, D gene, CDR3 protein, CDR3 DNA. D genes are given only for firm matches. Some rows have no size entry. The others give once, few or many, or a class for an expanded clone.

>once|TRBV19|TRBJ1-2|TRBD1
CASSSTGGYSGYTF
TGTGCCAGTAGTTCGACAGGGGGCTACAGCGGCTACACCTTC
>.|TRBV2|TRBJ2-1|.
CASRPGMDEQFF
TGTGCCAGCAGACCGGGAATGGATGAGCAGTTCTTC
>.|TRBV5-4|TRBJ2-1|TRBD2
CASGRQLAGVEQFF
TGTGCCAGCGGACGACAACTAGCGGGAGTTGAGCAGTTCTTC
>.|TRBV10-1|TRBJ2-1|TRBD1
CASSDATGLHEQFF
TGCGCCAGCAGTGACGCGACAGGGCTCCATGAGCAGTTCTTC
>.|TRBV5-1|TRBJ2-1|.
CASSWRGINNEQFF
TGCGCCAGCAGCTGGCGAGGGATTAACAATGAGCAGTTCTTC
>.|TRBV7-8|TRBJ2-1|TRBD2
CASSVTSGSGDEQFF
TGTGCCAGCAGCGTCACTAGCGGGAGTGGCGATGAGCAGTTCTTC
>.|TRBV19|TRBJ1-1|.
CASSIRMNTEAFF
TGTGCCAGTAGTATCAGAATGAACACTGAAGCTTTCTTT
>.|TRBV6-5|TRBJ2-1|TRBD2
CASSYSRGDSDEQFF
TGTGCCAGCAGTTACTCTCGGGGGGACTCCGATGAGCAGTTCTTC
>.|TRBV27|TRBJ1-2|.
CASSLQGIHGYTF
TGTGCCAGCTCCCTCCAGGGTATCCATGGCTACACCTTC
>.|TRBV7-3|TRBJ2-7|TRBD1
CASSLSGQEISYEQYF
TGTGCCAGCAGCTTATCAGGACAGGAAATCTCCTACGAGCAGTACTTC
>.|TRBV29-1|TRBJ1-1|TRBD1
CSMTGDTNTEAFF
TGCAGCATGACAGGGGATACGAACACTGAAGCTTTCTTT
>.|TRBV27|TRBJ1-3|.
CASSYRAGNTIYF
TGTGCCAGCAGTTACAGGGCTGGAAACACCATATATTTT
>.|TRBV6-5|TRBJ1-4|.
CASSLDPGGAGEKLFF
TGTGCCAGCAGTTTGGACCCGGGGGGCGCCGGGGAAAAACTGTTTTTT
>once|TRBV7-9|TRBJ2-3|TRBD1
CASTAQGGDTQYF
TGTGCCAGCACAGCACAGGGGGGCGATACGCAGTATTTT
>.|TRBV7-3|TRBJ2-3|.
CASSQGAGSTDTQYF
TGTGCCAGCAGCCAAGGGGCGGGCAGCACAGATACGCAGTATTTT
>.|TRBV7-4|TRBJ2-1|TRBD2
CASSGVLAAEFYNEQFF
TGTGCCAGCAGCGGGGTACTAGCGGCAGAATTCTACAATGAGCAGTTCTTC
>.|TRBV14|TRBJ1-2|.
CASSQEAAGYTF
TGTGCCAGCAGCCAAGAAGCGGCGGGCTACACCTTC
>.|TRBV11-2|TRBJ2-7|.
CASSLDQAPEQYF
TGTGCCAGCAGCTTAGATCAGGCGCCGGAGCAGTACTTC
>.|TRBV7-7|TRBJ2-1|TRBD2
CASSRGLAGANEQFF
TGTGCTAGCAGCCGCGGACTAGCGGGCGCAAATGAGCAGTTCTTC
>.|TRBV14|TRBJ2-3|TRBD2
CASSQRLAGGGDTQYF
TGTGCCAGCAGCCAAAGACTAGCGGGAGGAGGAGATACGCAGTATTTT
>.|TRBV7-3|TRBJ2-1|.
CASSSTTIDEQFF
TGTGCCAGCAGCTCCACGACTATCGATGAGCAGTTCTTC
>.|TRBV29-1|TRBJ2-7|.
CSVQDSSYEQYF
TGCAGCGTTCAGGACAGTTCCTACGAGCAGTACTTC
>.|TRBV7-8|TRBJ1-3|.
CASSLAHLARGRRDTIYF
TGTGCCAGCAGCTTAGCTCATCTGGCTCGCGGCCGGAGGGACACCATATATTTT
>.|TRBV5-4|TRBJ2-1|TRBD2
CASRQLADRYNEQFF
TGTGCCAGCAGACAACTAGCGGACAGATACAATGAGCAGTTCTTC
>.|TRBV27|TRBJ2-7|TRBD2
CASRLAGGSYEQYF
TGTGCCAGCAGACTAGCGGGGGGATCCTACGAGCAGTACTTC
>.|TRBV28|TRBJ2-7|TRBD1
CASSFRGLSSYEQYF
TGTGCCAGCAGTTTCAGGGGGCTATCCTCCTACGAGCAGTACTTC
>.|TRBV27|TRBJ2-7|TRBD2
CASSLTGTTISYEQYF
TGTGCCAGCAGTTTAACCGGGACTACCATTTCCTACGAGCAGTACTTC
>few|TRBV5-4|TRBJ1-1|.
CASSLGSEAFF
TGTGCCAGCAGCTTGGGTTCCGAAGCTTTCTTT
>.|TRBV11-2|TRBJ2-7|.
CASSLSQGRAYEQYF
TGTGCCAGCAGCTTATCTCAGGGTAGAGCCTACGAGCAGTACTTC
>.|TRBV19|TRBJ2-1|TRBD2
CASRGTSGVNEQFF
TGTGCCAGTCGAGGGACTAGCGGGGTTAATGAGCAGTTCTTC
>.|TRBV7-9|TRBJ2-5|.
CASSSALYQETQYF
TGTGCCAGCAGCTCAGCATTGTACCAAGAGACCCAGTACTTC
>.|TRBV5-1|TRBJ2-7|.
CASSLIGNSSPYEQYF
TGCGCCAGCAGCTTGATCGGGAATTCCTCCCCCTACGAGCAGTACTTC
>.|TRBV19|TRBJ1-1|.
CASSMGGADTEAFF
TGTGCCAGTAGTATGGGAGGGGCGGATACTGAAGCTTTCTTT
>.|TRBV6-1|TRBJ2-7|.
CASSGTPSYEQYF
TGTGCCAGCAGTGGGACACCCTCCTACGAGCAGTACTTC
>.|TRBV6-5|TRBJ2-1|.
CASSHQEWGEQFF
TGTGCCAGCAGCCACCAAGAGTGGGGTGAGCAGTTCTTC
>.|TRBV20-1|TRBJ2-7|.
CSARTKYF
TGCAGTGCACGGACTAAGTACTTC
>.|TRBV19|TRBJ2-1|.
CASSIPIGRLAGEQFF
TGTGCCAGTAGTATACCAATTGGACGCCTGGCGGGTGAGCAGTTCTTC
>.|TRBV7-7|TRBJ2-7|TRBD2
CASSSGLAPGEQYF
TGTGCTAGCAGCTCGGGACTAGCTCCCGGCGAGCAGTACTTC
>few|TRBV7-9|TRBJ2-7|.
CASSLTSYEQYF
TGTGCCAGCAGCTTGACTTCCTACGAGCAGTACTTC
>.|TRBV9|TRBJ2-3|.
CASSPGWTRELLDTQYF
TGTGCCAGCAGCCCCGGGTGGACACGGGAGTTATTGGATACGCAGTATTTT
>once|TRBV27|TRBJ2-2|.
CASSLGPIADNTGELFF
TGTGCCAGCAGTTTAGGGCCTATAGCGGATAACACCGGGGAGCTGTTTTTT
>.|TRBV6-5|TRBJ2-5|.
CASSWDTSPQETQYF
TGTGCCAGCAGTTGGGATACCAGTCCTCAAGAGACCCAGTACTTC
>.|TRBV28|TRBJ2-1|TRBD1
CASSSDREQFF
TGTGCCAGCAGCTCGGACAGGGAGCAGTTCTTC
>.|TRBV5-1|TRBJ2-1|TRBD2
CASSSTGTSIDEQFF
TGCGCCAGCAGCAGTACCGGGACTAGCATCGATGAGCAGTTCTTC
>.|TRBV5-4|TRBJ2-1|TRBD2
CASSLMGLAGVLYNEQFF
TGTGCCAGCAGCTTGATGGGACTAGCGGGAGTACTTTACAATGAGCAGTTCTTC
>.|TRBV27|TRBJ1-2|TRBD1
CASSRTGANYGYTF
TGTGCCAGCAGTCGGACAGGGGCTAACTATGGCTACACCTTC
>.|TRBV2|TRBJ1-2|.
CASSEDGANYGYTF
TGTGCCAGCAGTGAGGACGGAGCTAACTATGGCTACACCTTC
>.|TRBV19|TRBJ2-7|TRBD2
CASRKSVAGEAYEQYF
TGTGCCAGTAGAAAGAGCGTCGCGGGAGAGGCCTACGAGCAGTACTTC
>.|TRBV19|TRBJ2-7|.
CASSISPDEQYF
TGTGCCAGTAGTATATCCCCGGACGAGCAGTACTTC
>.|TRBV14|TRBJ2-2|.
CASSQRRHYTGELFF
TGTGCCAGCAGCCAACGTAGGCATTATACCGGGGAGCTGTTTTTT